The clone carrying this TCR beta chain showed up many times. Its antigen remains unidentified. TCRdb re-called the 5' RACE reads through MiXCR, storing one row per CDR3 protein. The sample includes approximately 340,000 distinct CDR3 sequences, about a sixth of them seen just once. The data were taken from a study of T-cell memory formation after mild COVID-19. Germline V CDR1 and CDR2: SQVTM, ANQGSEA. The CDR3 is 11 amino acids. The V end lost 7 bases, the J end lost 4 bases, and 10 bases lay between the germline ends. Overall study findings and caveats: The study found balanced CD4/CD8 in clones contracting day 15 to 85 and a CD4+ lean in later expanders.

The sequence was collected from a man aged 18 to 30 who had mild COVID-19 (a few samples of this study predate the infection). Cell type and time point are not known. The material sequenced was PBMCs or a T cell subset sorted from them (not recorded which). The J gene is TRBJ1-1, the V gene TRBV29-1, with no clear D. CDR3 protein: CSALILTEAFF. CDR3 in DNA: TGCAGCGCCCTTATCCTCACTGAAGCTTTCTTT.